Listed below are T cell receptor beta chains from one sample, sequenced in a study of cytomegalovirus exposure and HLA in healthy donors. Generated by immunoSEQ multiplex PCR, the TCRdb table keeps only in-frame clones and is missing some. The table has hundreds of thousands of clones, less than 90% seen once; the top ten hold roughly 5.7%. The sample taken for sequencing was PBMCs. These TCRs come from a woman aged 18-30 years in good health and CMV-seronegative. CDR3s leave out the opening cysteine and the closing phenylalanine or tryptophan. A D gene is named only where the DNA matches it firmly.

v_gene	j_gene	d_gene	len	CDR3aa
TRBV9	TRBJ1-6	NA	13	ASSVAGSYNSPLH
TRBV15	TRBJ1-2	NA	10	ATSRQGYGYT
TRBV9	TRBJ1-2	NA	9	ASSPIHGYT
TRBV2	TRBJ2-1	NA	9	ASSEDSREF
TRBV19	TRBJ2-7	TRBD1	13	ASSWGPGQLSEQY
TRBV30	TRBJ2-5	TRBD2	16	AWSLGTGLAGGRETQY
TRBV4-1	TRBJ1-4	NA	13	ASSHLYATNEKLF
TRBV10-3	TRBJ2-1	NA	10	AISGGSTEQF
TRBV30	TRBJ1-2	NA	10	AWSPGSYGYT
TRBV2	TRBJ2-7	NA	12	ASKGGTATYEQY
TRBV27	TRBJ1-3	TRBD1	11	ASSTGGGNTIY
TRBV11-2	TRBJ2-5	NA	11	ASNAGGQETQY
TRBV6-6	TRBJ2-1	NA	10	ASTEGGNEQF
TRBV19	TRBJ2-1	TRBD1	13	ASSIRQGAGNEQF
TRBV5-8	TRBJ1-1	NA	15	ASSRTGLVSMNTEAF
TRBV10-3	TRBJ2-2	NA	11	AISNRVAGELF
TRBV18	TRBJ1-1	NA	11	ASSRAPGTEAF
TRBV10-2	TRBJ1-3	NA	13	ASSETGISGNTIY
TRBV19	TRBJ1-6	NA	12	ASTLEVKNSPLH
TRBV5-6	TRBJ2-7	NA	12	ASSPGPISYEQY
TRBV28	TRBJ2-7	TRBD2	15	ASTTAGTSGRAGEQY
TRBV6-1	TRBJ1-2	NA	14	ASSEADRAGPYGYT
TRBV13	TRBJ2-7	NA	12	ASSFSTRLHEQY
TRBV5-4	TRBJ1-4	NA	12	ASSHRAMGEKLF